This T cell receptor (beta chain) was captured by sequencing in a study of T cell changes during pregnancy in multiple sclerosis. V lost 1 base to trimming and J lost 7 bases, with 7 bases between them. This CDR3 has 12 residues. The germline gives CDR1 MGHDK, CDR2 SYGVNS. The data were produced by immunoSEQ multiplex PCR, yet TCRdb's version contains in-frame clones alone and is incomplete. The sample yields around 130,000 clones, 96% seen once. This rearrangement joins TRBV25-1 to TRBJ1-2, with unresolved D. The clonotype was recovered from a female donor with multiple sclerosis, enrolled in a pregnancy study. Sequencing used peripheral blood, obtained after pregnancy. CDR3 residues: CASSEWRSGYTF. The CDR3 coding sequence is TGTGCCAGCAGTGAATGGAGGTCTGGCTACACCTTC.